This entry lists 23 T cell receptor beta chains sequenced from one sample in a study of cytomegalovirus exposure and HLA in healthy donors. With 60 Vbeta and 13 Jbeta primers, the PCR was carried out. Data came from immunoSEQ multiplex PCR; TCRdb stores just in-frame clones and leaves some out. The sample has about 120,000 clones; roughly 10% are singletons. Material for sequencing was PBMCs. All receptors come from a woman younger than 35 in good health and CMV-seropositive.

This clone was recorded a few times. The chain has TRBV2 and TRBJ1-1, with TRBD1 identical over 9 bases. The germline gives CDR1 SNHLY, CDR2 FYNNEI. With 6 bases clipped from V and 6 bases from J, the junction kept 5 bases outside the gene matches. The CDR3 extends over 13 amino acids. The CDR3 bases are TGTGCCAGCAGCGGACAGGGGACTCCTGAAGCTTTCTTT. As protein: CASSGQGTPEAFF.

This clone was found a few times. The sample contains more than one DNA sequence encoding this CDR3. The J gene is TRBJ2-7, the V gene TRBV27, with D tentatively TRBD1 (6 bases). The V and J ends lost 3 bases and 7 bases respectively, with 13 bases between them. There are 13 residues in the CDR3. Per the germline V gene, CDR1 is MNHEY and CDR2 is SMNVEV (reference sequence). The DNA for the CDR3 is TGTGCCAGCAGTTTGAACAGGGCTTATGAGCAGTACTTC. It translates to CASSLNRAYEQYF.

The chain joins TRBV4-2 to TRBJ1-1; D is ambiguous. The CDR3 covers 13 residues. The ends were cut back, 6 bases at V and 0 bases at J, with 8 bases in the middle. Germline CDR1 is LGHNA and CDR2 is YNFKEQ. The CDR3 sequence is CASRQELNTEAFF. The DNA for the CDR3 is TGTGCCAGCAGGCAGGAATTGAACACTGAAGCTTTCTTT.

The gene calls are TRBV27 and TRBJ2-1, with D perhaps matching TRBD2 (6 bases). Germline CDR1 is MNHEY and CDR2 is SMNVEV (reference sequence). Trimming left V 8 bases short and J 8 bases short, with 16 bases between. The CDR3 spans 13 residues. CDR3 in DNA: TGTGCCAGCTCTCTCGGTCCGGGGGATGAGCAGTTCTTC. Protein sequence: CASSLGPGDEQFF.

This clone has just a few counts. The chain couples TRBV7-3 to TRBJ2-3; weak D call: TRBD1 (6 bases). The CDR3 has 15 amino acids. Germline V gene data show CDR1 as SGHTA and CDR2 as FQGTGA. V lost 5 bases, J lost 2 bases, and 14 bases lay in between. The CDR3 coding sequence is TGTGCCAGCAGCGCCCAGGGGCTGCTCACAGATACGCAGTATTTT. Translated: CASSAQGLLTDTQYF.

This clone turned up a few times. CDR3 coding DNA: TGTGCCAGCAGTGTACTAGCGGGAGGGTCGGATACGCAGTATTTT. It is translated as CASSVLAGGSDTQYF. The V call is TRBV27, the J call TRBJ2-3; TRBD2 agrees at 13 bases. The V and J ends lost 5 bases and 6 bases, in that order; junction bases with no gene match: 5. Germline loops: CDR1 MNHEY, CDR2 SMNVEV (reference sequence). This CDR3 is 15 amino acids long.

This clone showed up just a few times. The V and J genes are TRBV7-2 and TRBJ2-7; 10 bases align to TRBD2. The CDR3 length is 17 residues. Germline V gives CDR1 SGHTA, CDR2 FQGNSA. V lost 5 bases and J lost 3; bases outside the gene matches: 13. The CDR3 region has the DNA TGTGCCAGCAGCCCTTTCGCACGGACTAGCGGAGTCTACGAGCAGTACTTC. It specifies CASSPFARTSGVYEQYF.

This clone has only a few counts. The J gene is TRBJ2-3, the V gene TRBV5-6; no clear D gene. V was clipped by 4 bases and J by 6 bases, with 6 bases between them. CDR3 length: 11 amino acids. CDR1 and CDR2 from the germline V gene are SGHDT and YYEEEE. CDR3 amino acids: CASSQADTQYF. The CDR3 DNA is TGTGCCAGCAGCCAAGCGGATACGCAGTATTTT. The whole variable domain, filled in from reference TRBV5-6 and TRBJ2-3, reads DAGVTQSPTHLIKTRGQQVTLRCSPKSGHDTVSWYQQALGQGPQFIFQYYEEEERQRGNFPDRFSGHQFPNYSSELNVNALLLGDSALYLCASSQADTQYFGPGTRLTVL.

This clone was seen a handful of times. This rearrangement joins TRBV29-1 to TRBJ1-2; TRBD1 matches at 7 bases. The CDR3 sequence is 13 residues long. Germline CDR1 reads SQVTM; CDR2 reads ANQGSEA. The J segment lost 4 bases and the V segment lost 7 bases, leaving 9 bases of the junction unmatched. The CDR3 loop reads CSASEGTVYGYTF. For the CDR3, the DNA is TGCAGCGCTTCCGAAGGGACAGTCTATGGCTACACCTTC.

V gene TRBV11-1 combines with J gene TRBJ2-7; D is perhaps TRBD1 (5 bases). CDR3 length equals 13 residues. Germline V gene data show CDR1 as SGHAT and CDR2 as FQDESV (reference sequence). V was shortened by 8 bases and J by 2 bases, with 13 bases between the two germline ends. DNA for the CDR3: TGTGCCAGCCAGAAACAGGCTACCTACGAGCAGTACTTC. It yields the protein CASQKQATYEQYF.

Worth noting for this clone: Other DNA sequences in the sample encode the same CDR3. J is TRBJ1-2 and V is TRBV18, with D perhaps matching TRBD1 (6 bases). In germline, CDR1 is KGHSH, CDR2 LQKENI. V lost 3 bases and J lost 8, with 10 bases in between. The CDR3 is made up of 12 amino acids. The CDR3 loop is CASSPAGEGYTF. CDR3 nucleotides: TGTGCCAGCTCACCGGCAGGGGAGGGCTACACCTTC.

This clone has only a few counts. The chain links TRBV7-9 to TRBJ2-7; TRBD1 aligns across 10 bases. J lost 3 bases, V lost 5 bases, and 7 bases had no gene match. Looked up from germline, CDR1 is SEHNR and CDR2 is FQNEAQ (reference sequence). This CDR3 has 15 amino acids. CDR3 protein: CASSLPRDRGYEQYF. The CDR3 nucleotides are TGTGCCAGCAGCCTTCCCCGGGACAGGGGCTACGAGCAGTACTTC.

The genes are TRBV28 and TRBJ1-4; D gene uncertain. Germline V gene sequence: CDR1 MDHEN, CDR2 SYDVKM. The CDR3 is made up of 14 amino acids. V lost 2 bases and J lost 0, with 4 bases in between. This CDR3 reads CASSLLPTNEKLFF. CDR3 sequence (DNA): TGTGCCAGCAGTTTACTTCCAACTAATGAAAAACTGTTTTTT. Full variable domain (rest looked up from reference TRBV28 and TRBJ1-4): DVKVTQSSRYLVKRTGEKVFLECVQDMDHENMFWYRQDPGLGLRLIYFSYDVKMKEKGDIPEGYSVSREKKERFSLILESASTNQTSMYLCASSLLPTNEKLFFGSGTQLSVL.

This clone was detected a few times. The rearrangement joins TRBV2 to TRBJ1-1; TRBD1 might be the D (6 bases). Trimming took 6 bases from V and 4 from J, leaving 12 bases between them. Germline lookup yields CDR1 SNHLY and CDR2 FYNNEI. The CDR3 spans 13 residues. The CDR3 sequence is CASRYRVGTEAFF. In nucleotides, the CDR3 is TGTGCCAGCAGGTACAGGGTTGGCACTGAAGCTTTCTTT.

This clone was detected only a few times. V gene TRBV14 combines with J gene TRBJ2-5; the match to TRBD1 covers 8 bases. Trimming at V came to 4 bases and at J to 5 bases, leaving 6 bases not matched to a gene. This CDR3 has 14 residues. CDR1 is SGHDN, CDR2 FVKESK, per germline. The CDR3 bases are TGTGCCAGCAGCCTGATGACAGGGGCGGAGACCCAGTACTTC. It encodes CASSLMTGAETQYF.

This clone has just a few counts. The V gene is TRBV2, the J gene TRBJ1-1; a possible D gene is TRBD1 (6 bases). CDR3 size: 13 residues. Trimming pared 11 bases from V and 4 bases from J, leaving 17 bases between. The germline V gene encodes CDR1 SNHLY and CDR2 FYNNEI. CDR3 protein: CADRPGESTEAFF. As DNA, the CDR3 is TGTGCCGACAGACCAGGGGAGTCCACTGAAGCTTTCTTT.

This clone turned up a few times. Here the CDR3 DNA reads TGTGCCAGCAGCGTGACGGGACTAGAGTGGGGTTCTGAGCAGTTCTTC. Translated, it gives CASSVTGLEWGSEQFF. The V and J genes are TRBV9 and TRBJ2-1; 8 bases align to TRBD2. In germline, CDR1 is SGDLS, CDR2 YYNGEE. After removal of 2 bases from V and 9 bases from J, the junction contained 13 bases not matched to a gene. The CDR3 sequence is 16 residues long.

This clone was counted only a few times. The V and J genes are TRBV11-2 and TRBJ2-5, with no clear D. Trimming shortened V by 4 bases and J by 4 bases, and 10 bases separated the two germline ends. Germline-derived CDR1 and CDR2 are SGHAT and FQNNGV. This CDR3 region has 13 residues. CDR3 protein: CASSSQLSETQYF. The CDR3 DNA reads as TGTGCCAGCAGCTCCCAGTTATCAGAGACCCAGTACTTC.

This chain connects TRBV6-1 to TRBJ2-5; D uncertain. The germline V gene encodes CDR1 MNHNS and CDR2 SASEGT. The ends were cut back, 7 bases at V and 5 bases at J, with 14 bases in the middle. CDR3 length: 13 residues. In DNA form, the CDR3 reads TGTGCCAGCAAGGAATGGGCGTGGGAGACCCAGTACTTC. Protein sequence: CASKEWAWETQYF.

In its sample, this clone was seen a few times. The DNA of the CDR3 is TGTGCCACCAGCACCTTAGCGGGAGGCTTGAATGAGCAGTTCTTC. Translation gives CATSTLAGGLNEQFF. This sequence joins TRBV15 and TRBJ2-1, with 10 positions matching TRBD2. Germline CDR1 LNHNV, CDR2 YYDKDF (reference sequence). Germline trimming cut 4 bases from V and 7 bases from J; bases unmatched to any gene: 7. The CDR3 is 15 residues long. Together with reference TRBV15 and TRBJ2-1, the CDR3 gives the full variable domain: DAMVIQNPRYQVTQFGKPVTLSCSQTLNHNVMYWYQQKSSQAPKLLFHYYDKDFNNEADTPDNFQSRRPNTSFCFLDIRSPGLGDTAMYLCATSTLAGGLNEQFFGPGTRLTVL.

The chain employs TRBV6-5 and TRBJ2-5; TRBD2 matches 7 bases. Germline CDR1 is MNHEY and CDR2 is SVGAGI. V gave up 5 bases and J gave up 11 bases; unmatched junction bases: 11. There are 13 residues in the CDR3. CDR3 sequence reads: CASSPPGGGEQYF. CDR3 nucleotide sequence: TGTGCCAGCAGTCCTCCGGGAGGTGGTGAGCAGTACTTC.

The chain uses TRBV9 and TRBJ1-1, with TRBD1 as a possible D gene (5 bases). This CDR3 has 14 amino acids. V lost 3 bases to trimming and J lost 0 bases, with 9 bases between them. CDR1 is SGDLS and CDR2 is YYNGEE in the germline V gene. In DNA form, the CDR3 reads TGTGCCAGCAGCGCGACAGCCTTGAACACTGAAGCTTTCTTT. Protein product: CASSATALNTEAFF.

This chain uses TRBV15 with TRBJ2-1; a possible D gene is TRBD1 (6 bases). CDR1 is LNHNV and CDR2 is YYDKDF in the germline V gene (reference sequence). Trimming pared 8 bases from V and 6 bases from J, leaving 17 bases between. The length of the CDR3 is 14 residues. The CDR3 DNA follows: TGTGCCACCGCAATCGTGCGAGGGGGCAATGAGCAGTTCTTC. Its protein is CATAIVRGGNEQFF. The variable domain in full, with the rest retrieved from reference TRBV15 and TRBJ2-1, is DAMVIQNPRYQVTQFGKPVTLSCSQTLNHNVMYWYQQKSSQAPKLLFHYYDKDFNNEADTPDNFQSRRPNTSFCFLDIRSPGLGDTAMYLCATAIVRGGNEQFFGPGTRLTVL.